The source of this T cell receptor beta chain is a study of human T cells and chemical hapten exposure. About the study: Minor volume differences among pooled libraries chiefly drove per-sample TCR yield variation. Study results and caveats: Sensitizing to DPC left TCRs with a frequency above 1 in 1000 unaltered.

The time point denotes: healthy volunteer bleed at 6 weeks. Unfractionated whole blood was the source from which total RNA was extracted. The CDR3 covers 16 residues. CDR1 and CDR2 from the germline V gene are LGHNT and FRNRAP. J was trimmed by 1 base and V by 2 bases; bases with no gene match: 6. Library construction involved attaching unique molecular identifiers to individual cDNA molecules, which allowed quantitative, reproducible TCR counting. Source study methods: Samples had a median of approximately 89,000 TCRs, ranging about 23,224 to 700,000. MiXCR, applied by TCRdb to the RACE reads, yields one record per CDR3 protein. These V and J calls are TCRdb output, not the study's own analysis. Among 65,000 to 95,000 distinct CDR3 sequences listed, around 9.4% were seen once. This clonotype was picked up many times. The antigen remains undetermined.

The source is a female donor in good health. Some clones in this sample may be carry-over from other donors' samples. This chain uses TRBV12-5 with TRBJ2-5; TRBD1 matches 8 bases. The sample comprised whole blood. The CDR3 sequence is CASGLRTGSIQETQYF. The CDR3 DNA sequence: TGTGCTAGTGGTTTGAGGACAGGGTCAATCCAAGAGACCCAGTACTTC.